A single sample gave rise to the 7 T cell receptor beta chains below, sequenced in a study of blood T cell repertoires in COVID-19. Clones were read by immunoSEQ multiplex PCR, and TCRdb kept only the in-frame ones, dropping some. The data contain some 69,000 clones, approximately 80% of them seen just once; the ten biggest clones take up roughly 2.5%. Sequenced input: peripheral blood. The receptors here all came from a man aged 80 or over with active or convalescent COVID-19.

In nucleotides, the CDR3 is TGTGCCAGCAGTAGACAGGGAGTTAGCAATCAGCCCCAGCATTTT. Residues: CASSRQGVSNQPQHF. The chain is built from TRBV6-5 and TRBJ1-5; TRBD1 aligns across 7 bases. Germline V CDR1 and CDR2: MNHEY, SVGAGI. Trimming at V came to 5 bases and at J to 0 bases, leaving 4 bases not matched to a gene. The CDR3 covers 15 residues.

V is TRBV23-1 and J is TRBJ2-5, with 7 positions matching TRBD1. TRBV23-1 is an open reading frame whose function is uncertain. V was pared by 3 bases and J by 1 base, with 8 bases of the junction left unmatched. The CDR3 spans 16 residues. CDR3 amino acids: CASSHEPGQPQETQYF. CDR3 sequence (DNA): TGCGCCAGCAGTCACGAACCGGGACAGCCCCAAGAGACCCAGTACTTC.

The CDR3 sequence: CASSQETGTGGNEQFF. The CDR3 DNA sequence: TGCGCCAGCAGCCAGGAAACCGGGACAGGGGGCAATGAGCAGTTCTTC. The chain carries TRBV4-1 and TRBJ2-1; TRBD1 aligns across 11 bases. The V gene's germline CDR1 is MGHRA and CDR2 YSYEKL. The CDR3 has 16 amino acids. Germline trimming cut 3 bases from V and 6 bases from J; bases unmatched to any gene: 7.

This chain joins TRBV5-1 and TRBJ1-5; 7 bases are a match to TRBD1. V was clipped by 2 bases and J by 3 bases; unmatched bases: 2. This CDR3 comprises 14 residues. Germline CDR1 is SGHRS and CDR2 is YFSETQ. CDR3: CASSLGTDNQPQHF. CDR3 nucleotides: TGCGCCAGCAGCTTAGGGACAGACAATCAGCCCCAGCATTTT.

The rearrangement links TRBV27 to TRBJ2-7, with 9 bases that match TRBD1. CDR3 length: 15 residues. The V and J ends lost 5 bases and 3 bases, in that order; junction bases with no gene match: 8. Germline V gene lookup returns CDR1 MNHEY and CDR2 SMNVEV (reference sequence). CDR3 nucleotide sequence: TGTGCCAGCAGTCCACCGGGACAGGGACGCTACGAGCAGTACTTC. Encoded protein: CASSPPGQGRYEQYF.

The chain joins TRBV5-6 to TRBJ1-2; D is possibly TRBD1 (5 bases). The CDR3 contains 16 residues. The germline V gene has CDR1 SGHDT and CDR2 YYEEEE. The ends were cut back, 3 bases at V and 8 bases at J, with 23 bases in the middle. CDR3 DNA sequence: TGTGCCAGCAGCTCCGGAACCGGGACTCCATCCCGCGGCTACACCTTC. It encodes CASSSGTGTPSRGYTF.

The chain uses TRBV27 and TRBJ2-1, with D perhaps TRBD2 (5 bases). Germline lookup yields CDR1 MNHEY and CDR2 SMNVEV (reference sequence). The CDR3 loop spans 14 amino acids. With 3 bases removed from V and 4 bases from J, the gap between germline ends came to 10 bases. The CDR3 DNA is TGTGCCAGCAGTTTTTCGGGGAGTTACAATGAGCAGTTCTTC. Its translation is CASSFSGSYNEQFF.